This T cell receptor (beta chain) was recorded in a study of PD-L1 blockade in urothelial cancer. Overall study context: Blood was analyzed 3 weeks (second dose) and 6 weeks after treatment start. Blood samples contained a median roughly 150,000 T cells. Whole-study findings and limits: Durable benefit was linked to greater 3-week expansion of tumor-associated blood clones.

Germline lookup yields CDR1 SGHDN and CDR2 FVKESK. The germline V and J ends were trimmed by 6 bases and 1 base, with 10 bases remaining between them. This CDR3 contains 14 residues. Clones were sequenced by immunoSEQ multiplex PCR, and TCRdb holds only the in-frame ones, with some missing. The table has 38,000 or so clones, 80% to 90% seen once. A remark on this clone: The antigen remains undetermined.

The J gene is TRBJ1-3, the V gene TRBV14; weak D call: TRBD1 (5 bases). The sequence was obtained from a man between 60 and 70 years old with urothelial cancer. The source was PBMCs, collected around atezolizumab (anti-PD-L1) treatment. CDR3 nucleotide sequence: TGTGCCAGCAGTCAACAGGCATCTGGAAACACCATATATTTT. Translation gives CASSQQASGNTIYF.